One T cell receptor beta chain is described in this entry. This clone was observed a single time. The target of this receptor is not known. No much larger clone exists at a distance of one base, and base qualities are not known. The collaborating institutions used their own protocols to collect whole blood in K2EDTA tubes. For TCRbeta analysis, collaborator samples were shipped as frozen whole blood, as isolated PBMCs, or as DNA extracted from either sample type. This sample is part of a study of blood T cell repertoires in COVID-19 (dated by TCRdb to the early 2020s). With respect to the entire study: Samples from collaborators originated in the United States, Italy and Spain and spanned both the acute and convalescent phases of COVID-19. The repertoires were released in a freely available public database intended as a resource for research on the immune response to SARS-CoV-2. Samples were obtained from the ongoing ImmuneRACE study (first 160 participants) and from some 1,300 subjects provided by 6 global collaborators. Deeply sampled blood TCRbeta repertoires from subjects exposed to, actively infected with, or recovered from COVID-19 were included in the dataset. The prospective study material was composed of cDNA or gDNA derived from T cells, B-cell-depleted T cells, or PBMCs. Nearly every sample came with metadata listing a de-identified subject ID, COVID-19 status, age in years and sex. Where available, HLA class I and class II types were taken from metadata supplied by the sample provider and were not determined by assay-based typing. General conclusions and limits of the study: How much clinical and demographic metadata was included differed by source and by participant, and the metadata was provided uncurated.

TCRbeta CDR3 regions were amplified from genomic DNA using the immunoSEQ Assay, a bias-controlled multiplex PCR. The original pipeline was this. The number of nucleated cells in each sample was estimated from the amplification of reference gene primers within the assay. Sequence reads were collapsed and filtered to measure the absolute abundance of every unique TCRbeta CDR3 rearrangement. For each sample, productive Simpson clonality was calculated by taking the square root of Simpson's diversity index across productive rearrangements. Sourced from immuneACCESS, this table was stored by TCRdb with only in-frame sequences that have V and J called. A share of the clones is absent; for the studies checked, an unresolved V gene accounts for under half, and the remainder has no known explanation. V, J and clone size derive from that table, while D and trimming were established from the DNA sequence. This sample has 200,000 to 250,000 clones in its table, and around 90% of those were observed once. The biggest ten clones account for roughly 3% of the sample.

V loses 0 bases, J loses 5 bases, and the germline ends lie 10 bases apart. From cysteine to phenylalanine, the CDR3 is 14 amino acids long. Kept here is only the CDR3 DNA, which spans 42 bases and is read in frame from base 1. The specimen was peripheral blood. The rearrangement joined TRBV23-1 to TRBJ1-1, with the D segment identity uncertain. TRBV23-1 carries the ORF label, with uncertain function. The sequence was obtained from a man between 60 and 70 years old with acute or convalescent COVID-19. The CDR3 is CASSQSGPRTEAFF. In nucleotides, the sequence is TGCGCCAGCAGTCAATCGGGCCCTCGGACTGAAGCTTTCTTT.